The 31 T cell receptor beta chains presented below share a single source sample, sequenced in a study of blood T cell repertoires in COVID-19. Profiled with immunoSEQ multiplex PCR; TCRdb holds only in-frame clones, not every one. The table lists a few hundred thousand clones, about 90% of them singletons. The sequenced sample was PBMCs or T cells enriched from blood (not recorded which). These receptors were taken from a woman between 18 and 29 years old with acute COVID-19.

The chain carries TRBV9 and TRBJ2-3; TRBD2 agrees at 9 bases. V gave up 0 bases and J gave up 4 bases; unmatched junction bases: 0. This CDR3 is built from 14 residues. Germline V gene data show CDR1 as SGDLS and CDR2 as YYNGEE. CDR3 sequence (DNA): TGTGCCAGCAGCGTAGCTAGCGGGGCAGATACGCAGTATTTT. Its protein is CASSVASGADTQYF. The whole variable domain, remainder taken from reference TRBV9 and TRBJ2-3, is DSGVTQTPKHLITATGQRVTLRCSPRSGDLSVYWYQQSLDQGLQFLIQYYNGEERAKGNILERFSAQQFPDLHSELNLSSLELGDSALYFCASSVASGADTQYFGPGTRLTVL.

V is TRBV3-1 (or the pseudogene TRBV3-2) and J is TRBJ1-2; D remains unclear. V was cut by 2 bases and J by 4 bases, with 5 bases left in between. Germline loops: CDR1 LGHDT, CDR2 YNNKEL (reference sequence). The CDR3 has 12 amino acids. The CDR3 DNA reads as TGTGCCAGCAGCCAATTATCCTATGGCTACACCTTC. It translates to CASSQLSYGYTF.

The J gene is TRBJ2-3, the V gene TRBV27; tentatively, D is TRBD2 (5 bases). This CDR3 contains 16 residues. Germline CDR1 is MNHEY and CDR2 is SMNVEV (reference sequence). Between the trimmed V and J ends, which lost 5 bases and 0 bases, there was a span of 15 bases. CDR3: CASSRSLAASTDTQYF. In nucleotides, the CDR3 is TGTGCCAGCAGTCGAAGCCTAGCAGCTAGCACAGATACGCAGTATTTT.

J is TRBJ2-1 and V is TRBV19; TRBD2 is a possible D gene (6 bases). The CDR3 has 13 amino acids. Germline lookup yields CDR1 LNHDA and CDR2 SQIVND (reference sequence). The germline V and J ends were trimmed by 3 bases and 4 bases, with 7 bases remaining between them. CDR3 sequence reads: CASSIGGYNEQFF. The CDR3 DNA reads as TGTGCCAGTAGTATCGGAGGGTACAATGAGCAGTTCTTC.

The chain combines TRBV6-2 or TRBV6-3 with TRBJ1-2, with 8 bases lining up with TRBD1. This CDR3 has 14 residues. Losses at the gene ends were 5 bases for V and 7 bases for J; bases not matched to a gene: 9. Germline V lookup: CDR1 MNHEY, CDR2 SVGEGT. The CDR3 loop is CASSLRQGLSGYTF. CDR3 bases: TGTGCCAGCAGTCTTCGACAGGGGCTTAGTGGCTACACCTTC.

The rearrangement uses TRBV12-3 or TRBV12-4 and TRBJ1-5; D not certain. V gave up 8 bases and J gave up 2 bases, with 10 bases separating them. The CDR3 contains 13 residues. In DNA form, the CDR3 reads TGTGCCAGCTGCCTTATAGGCAATCAGCCCCAGCATTTT. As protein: CASCLIGNQPQHF.

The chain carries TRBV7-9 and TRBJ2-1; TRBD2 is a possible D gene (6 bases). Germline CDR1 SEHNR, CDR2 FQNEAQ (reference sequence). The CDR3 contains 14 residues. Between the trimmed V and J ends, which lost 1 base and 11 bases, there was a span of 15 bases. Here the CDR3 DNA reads TGTGCCAGCAGCTTAGAGGGAGGTCTACACAAGCAGTTCTTC. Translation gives CASSLEGGLHKQFF.

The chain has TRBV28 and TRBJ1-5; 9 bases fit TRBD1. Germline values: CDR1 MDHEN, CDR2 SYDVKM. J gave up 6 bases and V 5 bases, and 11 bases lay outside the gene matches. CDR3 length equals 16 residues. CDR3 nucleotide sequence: TGTGCCAGCAGTCCACCGGGACAGGGTCGATCTCAGCCCCAGCATTTT. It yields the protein CASSPPGQGRSQPQHF.

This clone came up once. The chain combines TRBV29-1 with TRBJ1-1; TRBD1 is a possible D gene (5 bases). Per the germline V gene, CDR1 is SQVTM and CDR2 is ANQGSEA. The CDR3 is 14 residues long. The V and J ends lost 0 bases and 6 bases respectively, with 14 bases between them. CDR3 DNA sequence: TGCAGCGTTGAAGATCGTGGGGCCTATGCTGAAGCTTTCTTT. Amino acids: CSVEDRGAYAEAFF.

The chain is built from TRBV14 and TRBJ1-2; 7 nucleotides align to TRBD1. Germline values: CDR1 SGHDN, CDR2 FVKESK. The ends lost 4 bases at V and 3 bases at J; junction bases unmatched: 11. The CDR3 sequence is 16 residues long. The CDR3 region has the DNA TGTGCCAGCAGCCGCATACAGGGGAAAGGGCACTATGGCTACACCTTC. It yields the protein CASSRIQGKGHYGYTF. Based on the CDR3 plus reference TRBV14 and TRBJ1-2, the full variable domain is EAGVTQFPSHSVIEKGQTVTLRCDPISGHDNLYWYRRVMGKEIKFLLHFVKESKQDESGMPNNRFLAERTGGTYSTLKVQPAELEDSGVYFCASSRIQGKGHYGYTFGSGTRLTVV.

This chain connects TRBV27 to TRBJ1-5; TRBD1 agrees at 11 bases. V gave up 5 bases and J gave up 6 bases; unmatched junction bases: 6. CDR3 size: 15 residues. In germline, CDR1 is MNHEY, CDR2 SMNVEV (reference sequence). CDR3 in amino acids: CASSPWTGGSQPQHF. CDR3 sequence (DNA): TGTGCCAGCAGTCCCTGGACAGGGGGCAGTCAGCCCCAGCATTTT.

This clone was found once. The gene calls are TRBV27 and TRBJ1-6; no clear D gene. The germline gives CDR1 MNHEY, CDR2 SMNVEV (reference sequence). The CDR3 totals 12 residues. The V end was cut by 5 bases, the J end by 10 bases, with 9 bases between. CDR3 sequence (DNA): TGTGCCAGCAGTCAGACTGGATCACCCCTCCACTTT. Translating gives CASSQTGSPLHF.

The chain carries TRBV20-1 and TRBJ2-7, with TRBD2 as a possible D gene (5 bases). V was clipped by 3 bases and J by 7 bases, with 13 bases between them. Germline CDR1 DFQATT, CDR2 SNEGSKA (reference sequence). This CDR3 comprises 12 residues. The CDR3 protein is CSASPAWEEQYF. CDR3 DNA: TGCAGTGCTAGTCCGGCCTGGGAGGAGCAGTACTTC.

CDR3 residues: CASSLTSESTDTQYF. In DNA, the CDR3 is TGTGCCAGCAGCTTGACTAGCGAGAGCACAGATACGCAGTATTTT. This chain links TRBV7-3 with TRBJ2-3, with TRBD2 matching over 8 bases. The CDR3 runs to 15 residues. Germline CDR1 is SGHTA and CDR2 is FQGTGA. Trimming at V came to 3 bases and at J to 0 bases, leaving 2 bases not matched to a gene.

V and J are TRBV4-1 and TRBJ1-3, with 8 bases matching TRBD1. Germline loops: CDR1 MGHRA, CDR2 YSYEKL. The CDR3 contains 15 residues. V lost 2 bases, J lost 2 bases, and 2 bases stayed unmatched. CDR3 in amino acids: CASSQQTGAGNTIYF. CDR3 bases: TGCGCCAGCAGCCAACAGACAGGGGCTGGAAACACCATATATTTT.

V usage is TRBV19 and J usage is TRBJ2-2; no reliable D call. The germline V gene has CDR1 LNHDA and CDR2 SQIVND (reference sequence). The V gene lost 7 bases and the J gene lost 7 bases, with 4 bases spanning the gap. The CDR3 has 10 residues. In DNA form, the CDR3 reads TGTGCCAGTAAATACGGGGAGCTGTTTTTT. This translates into CASKYGELFF.

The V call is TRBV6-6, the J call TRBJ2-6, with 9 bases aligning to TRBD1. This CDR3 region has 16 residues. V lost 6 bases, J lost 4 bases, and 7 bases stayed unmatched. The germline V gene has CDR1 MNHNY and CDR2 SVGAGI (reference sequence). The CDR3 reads CASSLQGAGGANVLTF. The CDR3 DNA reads TGTGCCAGCAGCCTACAGGGGGCAGGAGGGGCCAACGTCCTGACTTTC.

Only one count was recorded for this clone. The CDR3 is CASSPGTSGYEQYF. CDR3 DNA: TGCGCCAGCAGCCCCGGGACTAGCGGCTACGAGCAGTACTTC. J is TRBJ2-7 and V is TRBV5-1, with TRBD2 matching over 11 bases. The junction had 3 bases not matched to a gene; V was cut back by 4 bases and J by 3 bases. This CDR3 is 14 amino acids long. Germline assignment: CDR1 SGHRS and CDR2 YFSETQ.

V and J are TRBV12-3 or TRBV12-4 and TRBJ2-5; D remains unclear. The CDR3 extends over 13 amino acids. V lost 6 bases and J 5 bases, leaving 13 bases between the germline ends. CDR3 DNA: TGTGCCAGCAGCGTAAGGAGTCCGGAGACCCAGTACTTC. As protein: CASSVRSPETQYF.

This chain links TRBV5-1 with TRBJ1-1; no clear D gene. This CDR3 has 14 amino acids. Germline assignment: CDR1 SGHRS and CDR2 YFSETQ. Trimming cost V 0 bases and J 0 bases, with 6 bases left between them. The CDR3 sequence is CASSLAPVNTEAFF. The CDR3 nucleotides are TGCGCCAGCAGCTTGGCCCCGGTGAACACTGAAGCTTTCTTT.

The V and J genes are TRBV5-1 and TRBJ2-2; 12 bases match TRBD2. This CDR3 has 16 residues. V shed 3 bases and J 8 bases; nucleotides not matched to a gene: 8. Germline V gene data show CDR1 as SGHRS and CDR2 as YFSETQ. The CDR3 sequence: CASSSRIGLAGGELFF. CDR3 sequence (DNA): TGCGCCAGCAGCTCCCGAATAGGACTAGCGGGAGGGGAGCTGTTTTTT.

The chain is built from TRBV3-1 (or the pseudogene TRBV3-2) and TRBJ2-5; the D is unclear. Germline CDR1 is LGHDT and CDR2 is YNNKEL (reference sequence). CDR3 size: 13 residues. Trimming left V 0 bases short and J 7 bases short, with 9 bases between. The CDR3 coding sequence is TGTGCCAGCAGCCAAGATTTCCCAGGGACCCAGTACTTC. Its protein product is CASSQDFPGTQYF.

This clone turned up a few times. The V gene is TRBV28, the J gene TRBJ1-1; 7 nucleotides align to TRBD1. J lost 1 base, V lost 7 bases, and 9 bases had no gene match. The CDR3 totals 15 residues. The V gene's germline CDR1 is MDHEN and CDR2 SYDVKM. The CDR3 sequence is CASTLWTGRNTEAFF. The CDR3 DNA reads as TGTGCCAGCACTCTTTGGACAGGAAGGAACACTGAAGCTTTCTTT.

The CDR3 region has the DNA TGTGCCAGCCAAAGTGAGGGAAGGTCTCGGCAGTACTTC. Residues: CASQSEGRSRQYF. The chain joins TRBV19 to TRBJ2-7; D may be TRBD2 (5 bases). The germline V gene has CDR1 LNHDA and CDR2 SQIVND (reference sequence). This CDR3 comprises 13 residues. V was shortened by 9 bases and J by 9 bases, with 21 bases between the two germline ends.

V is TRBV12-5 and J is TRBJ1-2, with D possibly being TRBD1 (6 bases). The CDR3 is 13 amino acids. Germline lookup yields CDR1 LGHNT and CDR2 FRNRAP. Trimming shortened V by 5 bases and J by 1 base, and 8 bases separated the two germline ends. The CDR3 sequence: CASGPDSNYGYTF. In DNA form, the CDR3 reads TGTGCTAGTGGTCCGGACAGTAACTATGGCTACACCTTC. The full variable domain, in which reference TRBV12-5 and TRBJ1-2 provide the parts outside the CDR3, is DARVTQTPRHKVTEMGQEVTMRCQPILGHNTVFWYRQTMMQGLELLAYFRNRAPLDDSGMPKDRFSAEMPDATLATLKIQPSEPRDSAVYFCASGPDSNYGYTFGSGTRLTVV.

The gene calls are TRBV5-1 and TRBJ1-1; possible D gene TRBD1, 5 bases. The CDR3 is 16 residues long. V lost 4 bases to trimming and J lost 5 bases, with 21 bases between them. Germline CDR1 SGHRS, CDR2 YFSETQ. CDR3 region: CASSPDKGVGGTEAFF. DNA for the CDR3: TGCGCCAGCAGCCCCGATAAAGGCGTCGGGGGTACTGAAGCTTTCTTT.

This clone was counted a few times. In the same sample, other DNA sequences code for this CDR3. CDR3: CASSLGQDQETQYF. In DNA, the CDR3 is TGCGCCAGCAGCTTGGGGCAGGACCAAGAGACCCAGTACTTC. V usage is TRBV5-1 and J usage is TRBJ2-5; D not resolved. V lost 0 bases, J lost 0 bases, and 6 bases lay in between. Germline V lookup: CDR1 SGHRS, CDR2 YFSETQ. The CDR3 sequence is 14 residues long. Using reference TRBV5-1 and TRBJ2-5 for the parts outside the CDR3, the full variable domain is KAGVTQTPRYLIKTRGQQVTLSCSPISGHRSVSWYQQTPGQGLQFLFEYFSETQRNKGNFPGRFSGRQFSNSRSEMNVSTLELGDSALYLCASSLGQDQETQYFGPGTRLLVL.

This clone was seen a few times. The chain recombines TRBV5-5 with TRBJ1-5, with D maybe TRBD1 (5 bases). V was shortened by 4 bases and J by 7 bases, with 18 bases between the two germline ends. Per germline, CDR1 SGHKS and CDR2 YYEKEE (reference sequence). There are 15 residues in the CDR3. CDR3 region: CASSPSGHFLQPQHF. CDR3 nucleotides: TGTGCCAGCAGCCCCTCAGGACACTTTTTACAGCCCCAGCATTTT. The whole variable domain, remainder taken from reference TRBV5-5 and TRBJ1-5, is DAGVTQSPTHLIKTRGQQVTLRCSPISGHKSVSWYQQVLGQGPQFIFQYYEKEERGRGNFPDRFSARQFPNYSSELNVNALLLGDSALYLCASSPSGHFLQPQHFGDGTRLSIL.

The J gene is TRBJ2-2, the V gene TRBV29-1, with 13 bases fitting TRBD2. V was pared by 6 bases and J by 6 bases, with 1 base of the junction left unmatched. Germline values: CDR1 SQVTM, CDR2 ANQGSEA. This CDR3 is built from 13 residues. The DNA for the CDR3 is TGCAGCGTCGGACTAGCGGGAGCCGGGGAGCTGTTTTTT. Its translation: CSVGLAGAGELFF.

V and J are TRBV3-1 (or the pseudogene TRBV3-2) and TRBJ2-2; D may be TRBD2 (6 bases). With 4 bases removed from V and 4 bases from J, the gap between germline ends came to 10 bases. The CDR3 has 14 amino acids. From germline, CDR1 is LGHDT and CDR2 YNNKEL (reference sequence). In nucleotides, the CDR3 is TGTGCCAGCAGCCCAACCGGGAGCACCGGGGAGCTGTTTTTT. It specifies CASSPTGSTGELFF.

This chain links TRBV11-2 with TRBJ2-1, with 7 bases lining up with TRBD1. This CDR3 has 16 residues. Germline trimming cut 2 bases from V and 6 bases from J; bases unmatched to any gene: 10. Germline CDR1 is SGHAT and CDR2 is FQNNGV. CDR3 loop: CASSLRSGPGGNEQFF. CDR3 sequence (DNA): TGTGCCAGCAGCTTACGGTCGGGGCCAGGGGGCAATGAGCAGTTCTTC.